Given below is one T cell receptor (beta chain) in context. These data are taken from a study of blood T cell repertoires in COVID-19. Study-level background: PBMCs, B-cell-depleted T cells, or T cells were the source of the cDNA or gDNA that made up the material.

Symptom resolution, clearance, or two negative PCRs marked donors in Cohort 3 as recovered. Trimming cost V 4 bases and J 2 bases; bases outside gene matches: 5. The CDR3 spans 15 residues. CDR1 and CDR2 from the germline V gene are MDHEN and SYDVKM. Per the authors' pipeline: From reference gene primer amplification, estimates of nucleated cell counts were derived. Produced via immunoSEQ multiplex PCR; TCRdb's table is partial and in-frame only. V, J and clone size derive from that table, while D and trimming were established from the DNA sequence. This sample has some 390,000 clones; 75% to 90% occur once, and the top ten carry 0.95% to 1.3%.

This clonotype was sampled from a man aged 30 to 39 who had recovered from COVID-19. This chain links TRBV28 with TRBJ2-3; 8 bases map to TRBD1. The source material was PBMCs or T cells enriched from blood (not recorded which). The CDR3 sequence is CASSWTGQLTDTQYF. DNA for the CDR3: TGTGCCAGCAGTTGGACAGGGCAACTCACAGATACGCAGTATTTT.